The 13 T cell receptor beta chains reported below all come from one sample, sequenced in a study of blood T cell repertoires in COVID-19. TCRdb's table, derived via immunoSEQ multiplex PCR, lists solely in-frame clones and lacks some. The sample has approximately 300,000 clones; about nine tenths are singletons. The specimen was PBMCs or T cells enriched from blood (not recorded which). These receptors were collected from a woman under 30 who had recovered from COVID-19.

The CDR3 sequence: CASSEAGGLSIQYF. The CDR3 DNA reads TGCGCCAGCAGTGAAGCAGGGGGTCTAAGCATTCAGTACTTC. V is TRBV10-2 and J is TRBJ2-4; TRBD1 agrees at 7 bases. Trimming took 3 bases from V and 9 from J; bases not matched to a gene: 8. Germline V gene sequence: CDR1 WSHSY, CDR2 SAAADI. The CDR3 is made up of 14 amino acids.

This sequence joins TRBV5-4 and TRBJ2-7; D is uncertain. Trimming pared 0 bases from V and 3 bases from J, leaving 4 bases between. This CDR3 has 12 residues. Germline assignment: CDR1 SGHNT and CDR2 YYREEE (reference sequence). In DNA, the CDR3 is TGTGCCAGCAGCTTGGGAGACTACGAGCAGTACTTC. As protein: CASSLGDYEQYF. Variable domain in full (rest from reference TRBV5-4 and TRBJ2-7): ETGVTQSPTHLIKTRGQQVTLRCSSQSGHNTVSWYQQALGQGPQFIFQYYREEENGRGNFPPRFSGLQFPNYSSELNVNALELDDSALYLCASSLGDYEQYFGPGTRLTVT.

The gene calls are TRBV30 and TRBJ1-5, with D perhaps matching TRBD1 (6 bases). The CDR3 has 13 amino acids. Germline lookup yields CDR1 GTSNPN and CDR2 SVGIG (reference sequence). With 0 bases removed from V and 5 bases from J, the gap between germline ends came to 8 bases. CDR3 sequence (DNA): TGTGCCTGGAGTGTGACAGGTTATCAGCCCCAGCATTTT. Its protein is CAWSVTGYQPQHF.

A single count supports this clone. The chain employs TRBV28 and TRBJ1-2, with 8 bases fitting TRBD1. The V segment lost 6 bases and the J segment 5 bases; nucleotides outside the gene matches: 8. Germline V gives CDR1 MDHEN, CDR2 SYDVKM. The length of the CDR3 is 14 residues. CDR3 DNA: TGTGCCAGCAGCATCTATGACAGGGGATATGGCTACACCTTC. This codes for CASSIYDRGYGYTF.

The count of this clone is one. The chain has TRBV5-6 and TRBJ1-2, with D tentatively TRBD1 (6 bases). The CDR3 contains 13 residues. Looked up from germline, CDR1 is SGHDT and CDR2 is YYEEEE. Trimming cost V 0 bases and J 8 bases, with 11 bases left between them. The CDR3 bases are TGTGCCAGCAGCTTGGCGGACAGAACAGGCTACACCTTC. It is translated as CASSLADRTGYTF.

The V and J genes are TRBV7-8 and TRBJ2-7; 7 nucleotides align to TRBD1. Germline-derived CDR1 and CDR2 are SGHVS and FQNEAQ. The CDR3 runs 16 residues. V trimming: 2 bases; J trimming: 0 bases; junction bases outside the gene matches: 7. Written as DNA, the CDR3 is TGTGCCAGCAGCTTATCGGGACAGTCCATCTCCTACGAGCAGTACTTC. This encodes CASSLSGQSISYEQYF.

This clone was seen a single time. The chain carries TRBV5-5 and TRBJ2-5; 12 bases line up with TRBD2. J gave up 3 bases and V 4 bases, and 13 bases lay outside the gene matches. The CDR3 runs to 18 residues. Looked up from germline, CDR1 is SGHKS and CDR2 is YYEKEE (reference sequence). The CDR3 is CASSIKASSGRVKETQYF. The CDR3 DNA follows: TGTGCCAGCAGCATCAAGGCATCTAGCGGGAGGGTCAAAGAGACCCAGTACTTC.

This clone showed up just once. This chain joins TRBV12-3 or TRBV12-4 and TRBJ1-5; 8 nucleotides agree with TRBD1. The junction had 7 bases not matched to a gene; V was cut back by 6 bases and J by 9 bases. CDR3 length equals 13 residues. The CDR3, as DNA: TGTGCCAGCAGCCAGGGGGCTCGGAGGCCCCAGCATTTT. Its protein product is CASSQGARRPQHF.

The chain uses TRBV29-1 and TRBJ1-2; the D gene is possibly TRBD1 (5 bases). This CDR3 region has 13 residues. From germline, CDR1 is SQVTM and CDR2 ANQGSEA. Between the trimmed V and J ends, which lost 4 bases and 1 base, there was a span of 10 bases. The CDR3 DNA is TGCAGCGTTGGTGACAGAAATAACTATGGCTACACCTTC. Its protein product is CSVGDRNNYGYTF.

The chain joins TRBV7-8 to TRBJ2-5; D unclear. The CDR3 contains 15 residues. V lost 2 bases and J lost 2, with 12 bases in between. Germline V gene data show CDR1 as SGHVS and CDR2 as FQNEAQ. DNA for the CDR3: TGTGCCAGCAGCTTAAGGCCCAGGTCGCAAGAGACCCAGTACTTC. It is translated as CASSLRPRSQETQYF.

The CDR3 nucleotides read TGCGCCAGCAGCTTGCGGGAGGGCACAGATACGCAGTATTTT. Protein: CASSLREGTDTQYF. This chain joins TRBV5-1 and TRBJ2-3, with 7 bases aligning to TRBD2. Germline assignment: CDR1 SGHRS and CDR2 YFSETQ. Trimming took 1 base from V and 1 from J; bases not matched to a gene: 0. This CDR3 spans 14 amino acids.

The chain has TRBV9 and TRBJ1-5, with D hard to call. CDR1 and CDR2 (germline): SGDLS, YYNGEE. There are 14 residues in the CDR3. V was shortened by 0 bases and J by 4 bases, with 8 bases between the two germline ends. This CDR3 is CASSVGSGNQPQHF. Here the CDR3 DNA reads TGTGCCAGCAGCGTAGGGTCAGGAAATCAGCCCCAGCATTTT.

This clone showed up just once. This rearrangement joins TRBV9 to TRBJ2-1; TRBD2 matches 7 bases. The CDR3 is made up of 16 amino acids. From germline, CDR1 is SGDLS and CDR2 YYNGEE. The V segment lost 4 bases and the J segment 2 bases; nucleotides outside the gene matches: 9. The CDR3 coding sequence is TGTGCCAGCAGCAAATCGGGCGGGGGAACCTACAATGAGCAGTTCTTC. Encoded protein: CASSKSGGGTYNEQFF.